This entry lists 31 T cell receptor beta chains sequenced from one sample in a study of cytomegalovirus exposure and HLA in healthy donors. The PCR contained 60 Vbeta and 13 Jbeta primers. Sequencing used immunoSEQ multiplex PCR; TCRdb keeps in-frame clones, though not all of them. Of 130,000 to 150,000 clones listed, about 75% were seen once; the top ten hold 1.5% to 2%. What was sequenced was PBMCs. All receptors come from a woman aged 25 to 45 in good health and CMV-seronegative.

DNA for the CDR3: TGTGCCAGCTCCCCCGAGGGGGTGATGGGGTATGGCTACACCTTC. As protein: CASSPEGVMGYGYTF. The chain couples TRBV18 to TRBJ1-2; maybe TRBD1 (6 bases). The germline gives CDR1 KGHSH, CDR2 LQKENI. The CDR3 contains 15 residues. Trimming shortened V by 6 bases and J by 5 bases, and 19 bases separated the two germline ends.

The chain recombines TRBV9 with TRBJ2-7, with D possibly being TRBD2 (5 bases). This CDR3 contains 14 residues. The germline V gene encodes CDR1 SGDLS and CDR2 YYNGEE. Trimming pared 3 bases from V and 7 bases from J, leaving 17 bases between. The CDR3: CASSAAGKDSEQYF. DNA of the CDR3: TGTGCCAGCAGCGCCGCTGGCAAGGACTCGGAGCAGTACTTC.

The chain couples TRBV4-1 to TRBJ1-2; D is unresolved. The germline CDR1 and CDR2 sequences are MGHRA and YSYEKL. Trimming left V 0 bases short and J 7 bases short, with 15 bases between. This CDR3 region has 15 residues. In DNA, the CDR3 is TGCGCCAGCAGCCAAGATTGGTTGTTATCTAGTGGCTACACCTTC. This translates into CASSQDWLLSSGYTF.

The CDR3 reads CASSPITGGTEAFF. Here the CDR3 DNA reads TGTGCCAGCAGCCCCATTACAGGGGGCACTGAAGCTTTCTTT. The V and J genes are TRBV4-2 and TRBJ1-1, with 8 bases lining up with TRBD1. The CDR3 is made up of 14 amino acids. Losses at the gene ends were 4 bases for V and 4 bases for J; bases not matched to a gene: 5. Germline values: CDR1 LGHNA, CDR2 YNFKEQ.

The chain combines TRBV27 with TRBJ1-6; tentative D call: TRBD1 (6 bases). CDR3 length: 18 amino acids. CDR1 and CDR2 from the germline V gene are MNHEY and SMNVEV (reference sequence). The V and J ends lost 6 bases and 0 bases respectively, with 18 bases between them. The CDR3 here is CASSRSGTLSSYNSPLHF. For the CDR3, the DNA is TGTGCCAGCAGCCGATCCGGGACACTCAGCTCCTATAATTCACCCCTCCACTTT.

The genes are TRBV30 and TRBJ1-6, with a weak D call TRBD1 (5 bases). V lost 3 bases and J 4 bases, leaving 10 bases between the germline ends. The CDR3 sequence is 14 residues long. CDR1 is GTSNPN, CDR2 SVGIG, per germline (reference sequence). The CDR3 DNA is TGTGCCTGGAGAGGTGGGACTTATAATTCACCCCTCCACTTT. It translates to CAWRGGTYNSPLHF.

This chain connects TRBV2 to TRBJ2-5, with TRBD2 matching over 11 bases. V gave up 8 bases and J gave up 6 bases; unmatched junction bases: 20. Germline V gene sequence: CDR1 SNHLY, CDR2 FYNNEI. This CDR3 has 18 residues. CDR3 in amino acids: CASPRRVAGGPGVKTQYF. The CDR3 region has the DNA TGTGCCAGCCCCCGAAGGGTAGCGGGGGGGCCGGGGGTGAAGACCCAGTACTTC.

J is TRBJ2-5 and V is TRBV2; possible D gene TRBD1, 5 bases. Trimming removed 3 bases from V and 4 bases from J, with 12 bases in between. The length of the CDR3 is 14 residues. Germline V gene lookup returns CDR1 SNHLY and CDR2 FYNNEI. The CDR3 reads CASSEGSGIETQYF. In DNA form, the CDR3 reads TGTGCCAGCAGTGAGGGGTCAGGGATAGAGACCCAGTACTTC. Together with reference TRBV2 and TRBJ2-5, the CDR3 gives the full variable domain: EPEVTQTPSHQVTQMGQEVILRCVPISNHLYFYWYRQILGQKVEFLVSFYNNEISEKSEIFDDQFSVERPDGSNFTLKIRSTKLEDSAMYFCASSEGSGIETQYFGPGTRLLVL.

This chain links TRBV27 with TRBJ1-2; 8 bases line up with TRBD1. Germline CDR1 and CDR2: MNHEY and SMNVEV (reference sequence). The V segment lost 5 bases and the J segment 4 bases; nucleotides outside the gene matches: 9. The CDR3 covers 15 residues. The CDR3 is CASSPRQGLIYGYTF. The DNA of the CDR3 is TGTGCCAGCAGTCCACGACAGGGGTTGATCTATGGCTACACCTTC.

The CDR3 reads CASTRKYQETQYF. DNA of the CDR3: TGTGCCAGCACGAGAAAGTACCAAGAGACCCAGTACTTC. The chain employs TRBV27 and TRBJ2-5; D ambiguous. The germline V gene encodes CDR1 MNHEY and CDR2 SMNVEV (reference sequence). V lost 7 bases, J lost 0 bases, and 9 bases lay in between. The CDR3 has 13 residues.

The chain joins TRBV6-1 to TRBJ2-1, with D possibly TRBD2 on 5 matching bases. V lost 5 bases to trimming and J lost 13 bases, with 18 bases between them. The CDR3 is 13 residues long. The germline CDR1 and CDR2 sequences are MNHNS and SASEGT. DNA of the CDR3: TGTGCCAGCAGTCCGTCCCAATCCGGGGTCCAGTTCTTC. Amino acids: CASSPSQSGVQFF.

The rearrangement joins TRBV4-1 to TRBJ1-1; 10 nucleotides agree with TRBD1. The germline gives CDR1 MGHRA, CDR2 YSYEKL. With 4 bases clipped from V and 6 bases from J, the junction kept 5 bases outside the gene matches. The CDR3 is 14 residues long. The CDR3 protein is CASSPGDRGAEAFF. The CDR3 DNA reads TGCGCCAGCAGCCCGGGGGACAGGGGAGCTGAAGCTTTCTTT.

This clone was recorded only once. The V and J genes are TRBV5-6 and TRBJ1-2; the D is unclear. CDR3 size: 16 residues. Trimming cost V 4 bases and J 4 bases, with 20 bases left between them. Germline V CDR1 and CDR2: SGHDT, YYEEEE. The CDR3 sequence is CASSTTPTTLGYGYTF. The CDR3 nucleotides are TGTGCCAGCAGCACGACTCCTACGACGCTTGGCTATGGCTACACCTTC.

The chain joins TRBV6-1 to TRBJ2-3; 9 positions agree with TRBD2. J lost 1 base, V lost 1 base, and 0 bases had no gene match. The CDR3 has 15 residues. Germline values: CDR1 MNHNS, CDR2 SASEGT. The CDR3 nucleotides are TGTGCCAGCAGTGAAGTAGCGGGGGGCACAGATACGCAGTATTTT. It yields the protein CASSEVAGGTDTQYF.

The chain joins TRBV2 to TRBJ1-1; 7 nucleotides line up with TRBD1. The CDR3 runs to 14 residues. Per the germline V gene, CDR1 is SNHLY and CDR2 is FYNNEI. Trimming took 7 bases from V and 1 from J; bases not matched to a gene: 6. CDR3 sequence reads: CASTTDRKNTEAFF. CDR3 DNA: TGTGCCAGCACCACGGACAGGAAGAACACTGAAGCTTTCTTT.

The chain employs TRBV5-6 and TRBJ1-1; 7 positions match TRBD1. V dropped 4 bases and J dropped 5; count of bases not matched to a gene: 17. CDR1 is SGHDT, CDR2 YYEEEE, per germline. This CDR3 is built from 17 residues. In DNA form, the CDR3 reads TGTGCCAGCAGCCAGGGGGAGATGAGGCTAAGAGGAACTGAAGCTTTCTTT. Its protein product is CASSQGEMRLRGTEAFF.

J is TRBJ1-5 and V is TRBV6-5, with D unclear. V lost 8 bases and J 7 bases, leaving 15 bases between the germline ends. Per germline, CDR1 MNHEY and CDR2 SVGAGI. This CDR3 spans 13 amino acids. CDR3 nucleotides: TGTGCCAGCCGGTCTTATGATCTGCAGCCCCAGCATTTT. It translates to CASRSYDLQPQHF.

The CDR3 DNA reads as TGCGCCAGCAGTGAAAGGAGCAAAGAGACCCAGTACTTC. Its protein is CASSERSKETQYF. The rearrangement links TRBV10-1 to TRBJ2-5; D call uncertain. The CDR3 has 13 amino acids. V was cut by 3 bases and J by 3 bases, with 8 bases left in between. The germline CDR1 and CDR2 sequences are WNHNN and SYGVQD (reference sequence).

The V and J genes are TRBV4-2 and TRBJ2-7, with 7 positions matching TRBD2. V shed 3 bases and J 0 bases; nucleotides not matched to a gene: 8. CDR1 is LGHNA, CDR2 YNFKEQ, per germline. The CDR3 is 16 residues long. The CDR3 coding sequence is TGTGCCAGCAGCCAGACCGGCGGGGGTAGCTCCTACGAGCAGTACTTC. Protein sequence: CASSQTGGGSSYEQYF.

There are a few counts of this clone. The chain combines TRBV11-2 with TRBJ1-1; D is perhaps TRBD1 (6 bases). Between the trimmed V and J ends, which lost 0 bases and 0 bases, there was a span of 8 bases. The CDR3 runs 15 residues. The V gene's germline CDR1 is SGHAT and CDR2 FQNNGV. In DNA, the CDR3 is TGTGCCAGCAGCTTAGATGCAGGGGTGAACACTGAAGCTTTCTTT. Its translation is CASSLDAGVNTEAFF.

Only a few counts were recorded for this clone. The rearrangement joins TRBV19 to TRBJ1-5; 7 bases agree with TRBD1. The V gene end was trimmed by 8 bases and the J gene end by 7 bases; junction bases not matched to a gene: 11. This CDR3 spans 14 amino acids. Germline assignment: CDR1 LNHDA and CDR2 SQIVND (reference sequence). The CDR3 DNA reads as TGTGCCAGTTGTGACAGGGCGGGAATGCAGCCCCAGCATTTT. Amino acids: CASCDRAGMQPQHF.

The V gene is TRBV4-1, the J gene TRBJ1-2, with D possibly TRBD1 on 5 matching bases. Germline V gene data show CDR1 as MGHRA and CDR2 as YSYEKL. Trimming stripped 1 base from V and 4 bases from J, with 16 bases between. The CDR3 has 16 residues. CDR3 in amino acids: CASSQAAQGFFYGYTF. CDR3 nucleotide sequence: TGCGCCAGCAGCCAAGCCGCCCAGGGCTTTTTCTATGGCTACACCTTC.

V and J are TRBV5-1 and TRBJ1-2; the match to TRBD1 covers 12 bases. The V and J ends lost 3 bases and 8 bases, in that order; junction bases with no gene match: 11. Germline CDR1 is SGHRS and CDR2 is YFSETQ. The CDR3 totals 16 residues. The chain's CDR3 is CASSSGGTGGAGGYTF. As DNA, the CDR3 is TGCGCCAGCAGCTCAGGCGGGACAGGGGGCGCAGGAGGCTACACCTTC.

This clone was recorded only once. The CDR3 reads CASSDPSRDRGLNTEAFF. The CDR3 coding sequence is TGTGCCAGCAGCGATCCGAGCCGGGACAGGGGGCTGAACACTGAAGCTTTCTTT. The chain recombines TRBV7-6 with TRBJ1-1; 12 nucleotides align to TRBD1. Germline assignment: CDR1 SGHVS and CDR2 FNYEAQ. V shed 5 bases, J shed 0 bases, and the junction held 10 bases outside the gene matches. This CDR3 has 18 residues.

The chain recombines TRBV30 with TRBJ1-2; maybe TRBD1 (6 bases). From germline, CDR1 is GTSNPN and CDR2 SVGIG (reference sequence). The CDR3 spans 13 residues. Trimming stripped 6 bases from V and 2 bases from J, with 13 bases between. CDR3 in amino acids: CACPPGTNYGYTF. In nucleotides, the CDR3 is TGTGCCTGTCCGCCCGGGACAAACTATGGCTACACCTTC.

The rearrangement links TRBV15 to TRBJ1-1, with a weak D call TRBD1 (6 bases). V dropped 2 bases and J dropped 1 base, with 11 bases sitting between them. The CDR3 is made up of 15 amino acids. CDR1 LNHNV and CDR2 YYDKDF come from the germline V gene (reference sequence). The CDR3, as DNA: TGTGCCACCAGCAGACGCAGGGGTGGGAACACTGAAGCTTTCTTT. It is translated as CATSRRRGGNTEAFF. The whole variable domain, remainder taken from reference TRBV15 and TRBJ1-1, is DAMVIQNPRYQVTQFGKPVTLSCSQTLNHNVMYWYQQKSSQAPKLLFHYYDKDFNNEADTPDNFQSRRPNTSFCFLDIRSPGLGDTAMYLCATSRRRGGNTEAFFGQGTRLTVV.

This clone was seen a handful of times. The rearrangement links TRBV6-5 to TRBJ2-7, with 9 bases identical to TRBD2. Trimming at V came to 0 bases and at J to 3 bases, leaving 3 bases not matched to a gene. The CDR3 spans 15 residues. Germline assignment: CDR1 MNHEY and CDR2 SVGAGI. CDR3 protein: CASSYSLAGNYEQYF. The CDR3 DNA follows: TGTGCCAGCAGTTACTCGCTAGCGGGGAACTACGAGCAGTACTTC.

The rearrangement joins TRBV18 to TRBJ1-1; D unresolved. V lost 0 bases and J lost 1, with 6 bases in between. CDR1 and CDR2 (germline): KGHSH, LQKENI. This CDR3 is built from 14 residues. CDR3 amino acids: CASSPPWANTEAFF. The CDR3 nucleotides are TGTGCCAGCTCACCACCCTGGGCGAACACTGAAGCTTTCTTT.

For the CDR3, the DNA is TGTGCCAGCAGCTTGGTCGGCAGGGGGCAAGTGGGCTACACCTTC. Amino acids: CASSLVGRGQVGYTF. The rearrangement links TRBV5-6 to TRBJ1-2, with 8 bases aligning to TRBD1. Germline-derived CDR1 and CDR2 are SGHDT and YYEEEE. The CDR3 is 15 amino acids. The junction had 9 bases not matched to a gene; V was cut back by 0 bases and J by 8 bases.

V is TRBV6-1 and J is TRBJ1-6, with a weak D call TRBD1 (5 bases). The ends were cut back, 6 bases at V and 6 bases at J, with 15 bases in the middle. CDR1 MNHNS and CDR2 SASEGT come from the germline V gene. This CDR3 is built from 15 residues. Written as DNA, the CDR3 is TGTGCCAGCAGAAAGGGGTTCGGGGGTAATTCACCCCTCCACTTT. This translates into CASRKGFGGNSPLHF.

This clone was counted a few times. The same CDR3 also results from other DNA sequences found in this sample. This chain uses TRBV5-1 with TRBJ2-2, with D possibly being TRBD1 (5 bases). Germline CDR1 is SGHRS and CDR2 is YFSETQ. This CDR3 region has 14 residues. Trimming removed 0 bases at V and 7 bases at J, with 10 bases between. CDR3 nucleotides: TGCGCCAGCAGCTTGGGAACAGGAGACGGGGAGCTGTTTTTT. Translating it yields CASSLGTGDGELFF.